The entry below describes one TCR beta chain. Trimming removed 2 bases from V and 1 base from J; junction bases left unmatched: 10. The CDR3 covers 17 residues. These data come from a study of blood T cells in healthy people across ages. Together with a sample-barcoded 5' primer, a J-beta primer mix was included in a second PCR lasting 7 to 11 cycles. TCRdb ran MiXCR on the 5' RACE reads and lists one entry per CDR3 protein. Counted here are around 500,000 distinct CDR3 sequences, 27% occurring once; the ten biggest clones make up approximately 3.3%. The same specimen was also included in a second study, on T cells of mothers and their children.

The chain carries TRBV12-3 or TRBV12-4 and TRBJ1-2; 7 bases match TRBD1. The receptor comes from a boy aged 2 to 9 in good health. Material for sequencing was blood. CDR3: CASSLKLKGANNYGYTF. The CDR3 DNA is TGTGCCAGCAGTTTAAAGTTGAAGGGGGCGAATAACTATGGCTACACCTTC.